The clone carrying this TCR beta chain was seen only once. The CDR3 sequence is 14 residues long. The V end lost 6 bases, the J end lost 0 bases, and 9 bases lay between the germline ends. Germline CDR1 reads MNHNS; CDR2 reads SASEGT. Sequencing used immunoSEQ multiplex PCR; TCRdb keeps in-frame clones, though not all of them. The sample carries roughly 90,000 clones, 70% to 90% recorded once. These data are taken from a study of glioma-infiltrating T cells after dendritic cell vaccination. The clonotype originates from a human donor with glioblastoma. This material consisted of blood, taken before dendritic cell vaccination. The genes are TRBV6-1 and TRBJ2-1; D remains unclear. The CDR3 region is CASSGYSSYNEQFF. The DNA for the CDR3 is TGTGCCAGCAGCGGGTATAGCTCCTACAATGAGCAGTTCTTC.